Shown below are 20 T cell receptor beta chains from a single sample sequenced in a study of T cell responses to AZD1222 COVID-19 vaccine. This table comes from immunoSEQ multiplex PCR, and its TCRdb copy is limited to in-frame clones, with some not included. The sample contains 100,000 to 150,000 clones, 90% of which appear only once. The sequenced sample was peripheral blood, obtained on day 0 of MenACWY control vaccination. Every receptor here comes from an adult in good health.

The V gene is TRBV11-2, the J gene TRBJ2-5, with 8 positions matching TRBD1. This CDR3 has 14 amino acids. In germline, CDR1 is SGHAT, CDR2 FQNNGV. After removal of 4 bases from V and 2 bases from J, the junction contained 3 bases not matched to a gene. CDR3 DNA: TGTGCCAGCAGCTCCCGGGACAGGCAAGAGACCCAGTACTTC. It is translated as CASSSRDRQETQYF.

To note about this clone: Other DNA sequences from this sample encode an identical CDR3 as well. The chain couples TRBV19 to TRBJ2-1; D is undetermined. Trimming shortened V by 3 bases and J by 4 bases, and 7 bases separated the two germline ends. CDR1 is LNHDA and CDR2 is SQIVND in the germline V gene (reference sequence). This CDR3 is built from 13 residues. CDR3 in DNA: TGTGCCAGTAGTATCGACACATACAATGAGCAGTTCTTC. Translating gives CASSIDTYNEQFF.

V gene TRBV3-1 (or the pseudogene TRBV3-2) combines with J gene TRBJ2-7, with D possibly being TRBD1 or TRBD2 (5 bases each). V was trimmed by 4 bases and J by 4 bases, leaving 14 bases between them. The CDR3 runs 14 residues. Germline assignment: CDR1 LGHDT and CDR2 YNNKEL (reference sequence). This CDR3 is CASSRQGRPYEQYF. The CDR3 coding sequence is TGTGCCAGCAGCCGCCAGGGACGGCCATACGAGCAGTACTTC.

This chain connects TRBV6-2 or TRBV6-3 to TRBJ2-7, with unresolved D. V dropped 2 bases and J dropped 3 bases, with 8 bases sitting between them. The germline V gene has CDR1 MNHEY and CDR2 SVGEGT. This CDR3 has 13 amino acids. In DNA, the CDR3 is TGTGCCAGCAGTTACGGTAGCCTCTACGAGCAGTACGTC. It is translated as CASSYGSLYEQYV.

V usage is TRBV3-1 (or the pseudogene TRBV3-2) and J usage is TRBJ2-2; weak D call: TRBD1 (5 bases). Trimming took off 0 bases at V and 4 bases at J, with 12 bases between the two ends. This CDR3 is built from 16 residues. CDR1 is LGHDT, CDR2 YNNKEL, per germline (reference sequence). The CDR3 loop is CASSQDVGPPTGELFF. CDR3 DNA sequence: TGTGCCAGCAGCCAAGATGTGGGGCCCCCCACCGGGGAGCTGTTTTTT.

This rearrangement joins TRBV6-5 to TRBJ1-1; the match to TRBD1 covers 7 bases. The junction had 5 bases not matched to a gene; V was cut back by 6 bases and J by 1 base. This CDR3 is built from 14 residues. The germline CDR1 and CDR2 sequences are MNHEY and SVGAGI. The CDR3 here is CASRADRRNTEAFF. The CDR3 DNA is TGTGCCAGCAGGGCGGACAGGAGGAACACTGAAGCTTTCTTT.

The rearrangement joins TRBV7-7 to TRBJ2-2; D gene unclear. Germline CDR1 and CDR2: SSHAT and FNYEAQ (reference sequence). The CDR3 consists of 14 residues. Trimming stripped 0 bases from V and 6 bases from J, with 8 bases between. The CDR3 bases are TGTGCCAGCAGCTTAGCGGGTCAGGCCGGGGAGCTGTTTTTT. Translation: CASSLAGQAGELFF.

The chain uses TRBV5-4 and TRBJ1-2; perhaps TRBD1 as D (5 bases). The CDR3 extends over 14 amino acids. V was shortened by 4 bases and J by 5 bases, with 15 bases between the two germline ends. Germline CDR1 is SGHNT and CDR2 is YYREEE (reference sequence). Here the CDR3 DNA reads TGTGCCAGCAGCAATTACGACAGTCAGTATGGCTACACCTTC. Protein sequence: CASSNYDSQYGYTF.

The chain uses TRBV15 and TRBJ1-5; weak D call: TRBD1 (5 bases). The CDR3 is made up of 16 amino acids. The ends were cut back, 1 base at V and 0 bases at J, with 10 bases in the middle. CDR1 is LNHNV, CDR2 YYDKDF, per germline (reference sequence). For the CDR3, the DNA is TGTGCCACCAGCAGAGGGGGACTCAATAGCAATCAGCCCCAGCATTTT. Amino acids: CATSRGGLNSNQPQHF. Looking up the rest from reference TRBV15 and TRBJ1-5 gives the full variable domain: DAMVIQNPRYQVTQFGKPVTLSCSQTLNHNVMYWYQQKSSQAPKLLFHYYDKDFNNEADTPDNFQSRRPNTSFCFLDIRSPGLGDTAMYLCATSRGGLNSNQPQHFGDGTRLSIL.

V is TRBV4-1 and J is TRBJ2-3, with 11 bases matching TRBD2. Trimming at V came to 0 bases and at J to 0 bases, leaving 8 bases not matched to a gene. Germline V CDR1 and CDR2: MGHRA, YSYEKL. The length of the CDR3 is 19 residues. This CDR3 is CASSQEGLAGGTSTDTQYF. The CDR3 nucleotides read TGCGCCAGCAGCCAAGAGGGGCTAGCGGGGGGTACTAGCACAGATACGCAGTATTTT.

The CDR3 protein is CSASSLSSSTDTQYF. CDR3 nucleotides: TGCAGTGCTAGTAGCCTTTCCTCTAGCACAGATACGCAGTATTTT. J is TRBJ2-3 and V is TRBV20-1; no definite D call. Germline V gives CDR1 DFQATT, CDR2 SNEGSKA (reference sequence). This CDR3 region has 15 residues. Trimming shortened V by 3 bases and J by 0 bases, and 13 bases separated the two germline ends.

This chain connects TRBV27 to TRBJ2-1; D remains unclear. CDR3 size: 14 residues. CDR1 and CDR2 from the germline V gene are MNHEY and SMNVEV (reference sequence). V was shortened by 6 bases and J by 4 bases, with 13 bases between the two germline ends. This chain's CDR3 is CASSLDGSYNEQFF. The CDR3 DNA sequence: TGTGCCAGCAGCTTAGATGGATCATACAATGAGCAGTTCTTC.

The chain combines TRBV15 with TRBJ2-3; D might be TRBD1 (5 bases). The CDR3 consists of 15 residues. The germline gives CDR1 LNHNV, CDR2 YYDKDF (reference sequence). V lost 0 bases and J lost 2, with 9 bases in between. CDR3 residues: CATSRDPGPTDTQYF. The CDR3 coding sequence is TGTGCCACCAGCAGAGATCCAGGGCCCACAGATACGCAGTATTTT.

The gene calls are TRBV24-1 and TRBJ2-5, with 10 nucleotides matching TRBD1. The CDR3 has 14 residues. The V segment lost 7 bases and the J segment 1 base; nucleotides outside the gene matches: 2. The germline CDR1 and CDR2 sequences are KGHDR and SFDVKD. The CDR3 sequence: CATSRTGGQETQYF. In nucleotides, the CDR3 is TGTGCCACCAGCCGGACAGGGGGCCAAGAGACCCAGTACTTC.

This sequence joins TRBV28 and TRBJ2-2, with 8 bases identical to TRBD2. The CDR3 loop spans 16 amino acids. The germline V gene has CDR1 MDHEN and CDR2 SYDVKM. With V trimmed by 3 bases and J by 1 base, 4 bases remained unmatched. For the CDR3, the DNA is TGTGCCAGCAGTTTGGGTCTAGCGGGGAACACCGGGGAGCTGTTTTTT. Translated, it gives CASSLGLAGNTGELFF.

V is TRBV6-4 and J is TRBJ1-2; D call uncertain. Between the trimmed V and J ends, which lost 6 bases and 10 bases, there was a span of 21 bases. The CDR3 runs to 14 residues. Germline V lookup: CDR1 MRHNA, CDR2 SNTAGT. The CDR3 nucleotides are TGTGCCAGCAGCCCGAGTGGGGATTATGGATACTACACCTTC. Translation: CASSPSGDYGYYTF.

The CDR3 DNA reads TGTGCCAGCAGCTCCAGGGACGGCCGGAACACTGAAGCTTTCTTT. Protein sequence: CASSSRDGRNTEAFF. The V gene is TRBV7-9, the J gene TRBJ1-1, with a tentative D call TRBD1 (5 bases). The V gene's germline CDR1 is SEHNR and CDR2 FQNEAQ (reference sequence). CDR3 length: 15 amino acids. V was shortened by 4 bases and J by 1 base, with 13 bases between the two germline ends.

This clone was picked up a small number of times. This chain connects TRBV2 to TRBJ2-2; either TRBD1 or TRBD2 may supply D (5 bases each). V was shortened by 3 bases and J by 6 bases, with 14 bases between the two germline ends. The CDR3 runs 15 residues. The germline gives CDR1 SNHLY, CDR2 FYNNEI. CDR3: CASSEAGGSPGELFF. CDR3 nucleotide sequence: TGTGCCAGCAGTGAGGCTGGGGGAAGTCCCGGGGAGCTGTTTTTT.

CDR3 in DNA: TGTGCCAGCAGCCGGATCTCGAGCTCCTACAATGAGCAGTTCTTC. Its protein is CASSRISSSYNEQFF. The genes are TRBV7-6 and TRBJ2-1; D call uncertain. V lost 5 bases, J lost 0 bases, and 11 bases lay in between. Germline V CDR1 and CDR2: SGHVS, FNYEAQ. CDR3 size: 15 residues.

The chain has TRBV7-3 and TRBJ1-1; 7 positions agree with TRBD1. Germline CDR1 SGHTA, CDR2 FQGTGA. The CDR3 runs 14 residues. V was clipped by 1 base and J by 4 bases; unmatched bases: 3. This CDR3 is CASSLNAGGTEAFF. The CDR3, as DNA: TGTGCCAGCAGCTTAAACGCAGGGGGCACTGAAGCTTTCTTT. The complete variable domain, with remaining parts taken from reference TRBV7-3 and TRBJ1-1, reads GAGVSQTPSNKVTEKGKYVELRCDPISGHTALYWYRQSLGQGPEFLIYFQGTGAADDSGLPNDRFFAVRPEGSVSTLKIQRTERGDSAVYLCASSLNAGGTEAFFGQGTRLTVV.